The 9 T cell receptor beta chains below come from one sample, sequenced in a study of vaccination and CD4 T cells after COVID-19 (dated by TCRdb to between 2021 and 2024). Antigen specificity for these receptors is unknown. The treatment or condition label of this sample denotes: approximately 11-day PBMC culture with coronavirus spike peptide pools or control peptides (ViraFEST assay). Libraries were prepared through PCR. TCRdb shows the sequencer as Illumina iSeq 100. At the Johns Hopkins FTIC core, DNA from the cultured CD4+ T cells underwent TCR sequencing with the Oncomine TCR Beta short-read assay. TCRdb took the public reads, trimmed them with fastp at Q25, ran MiXCR for clone calling and kept in-frame beta chains. Each entry merges the rows of one CDR3 protein and shows their most common DNA and genes. This sample comprises around 21,000 distinct CDR3 sequences, roughly 50% of them detected only once. The top ten hold 2.5% of the sample.

The material was CD4+ T cells from blood, cultured in vitro, obtained after SARS-CoV-2 vaccination. The origin of the receptors is a human donor who had recovered from COVID-19.

This clonotype showed up just a few times. This chain uses TRBV20-1 with TRBJ1-1; a weak D match, TRBD1 (6 bases). The V gene's germline CDR1 is DFQATT and CDR2 SNEGSKA (reference sequence). Trimming removed 3 bases from V and 5 bases from J, with 13 bases in between. The length of the CDR3 is 13 residues. This CDR3 reads CSASGGRSTEAFF. CDR3 sequence (DNA): TGCAGTGCTAGCGGGGGGCGAAGTACTGAAGCTTTCTTT.

This clonotype was detected a few times. V and J are TRBV6-1 and TRBJ1-5; 9 nucleotides match TRBD1. The germline V gene encodes CDR1 MNHNS and CDR2 SASEGT. This CDR3 has 18 amino acids. J was trimmed by 6 bases and V by 6 bases; bases with no gene match: 18. The DNA for the CDR3 is TGTGCCAGCAGCCCTCACAGGGGGCGCGGGGGGGTCAGTCAGCCCCAGCATTTT. It translates to CASSPHRGRGGVSQPQHF.

The gene calls are TRBV28 and TRBJ1-1; no firm D call. CDR1 and CDR2 (germline): MDHEN, SYDVKM. This CDR3 spans 14 amino acids. The ends were cut back, 1 base at V and 1 base at J, with 7 bases in the middle. CDR3 nucleotides: TGTGCCAGCAGTTTATACCCAGGGAACACTGAAGCTTTCTTT. It encodes CASSLYPGNTEAFF.

The chain employs TRBV7-9 and TRBJ2-6; D gene unclear. The ends were cut back, 7 bases at V and 0 bases at J, with 16 bases in the middle. Per the germline V gene, CDR1 is SEHNR and CDR2 is FQNEAQ (reference sequence). The CDR3 runs to 17 residues. The CDR3 protein is CASTLSPSYSGANVLTF. CDR3 bases: TGTGCCAGCACCCTTTCCCCCTCTTACTCTGGGGCCAACGTCCTGACTTTC.

The J gene is TRBJ2-5, the V gene TRBV7-2; 10 bases are a match to TRBD1. Per the germline V gene, CDR1 is SGHTA and CDR2 is FQGNSA. The CDR3 has 14 amino acids. The junction had 5 bases not matched to a gene; V was cut back by 5 bases and J by 5 bases. This CDR3 is CASSRDRGGETQYF. CDR3 nucleotides: TGTGCCAGCAGCCGGGACAGGGGAGGGGAGACCCAGTACTTC.

V usage is TRBV27 and J usage is TRBJ2-1; 10 nucleotides align to TRBD2. The length of the CDR3 is 15 residues. V shed 2 bases and J 8 bases; nucleotides not matched to a gene: 6. The germline gives CDR1 MNHEY, CDR2 SMNVEV (reference sequence). The CDR3 is CASSLRASGSHEQFF. DNA for the CDR3: TGTGCCAGCAGTTTACGGGCTAGCGGGAGCCATGAGCAGTTCTTC.

The gene calls are TRBV6-5 and TRBJ1-1, with D unclear. The CDR3 has 14 residues. The V gene lost 2 bases and the J gene lost 4 bases, with 11 bases spanning the gap. Germline-derived CDR1 and CDR2 are MNHEY and SVGAGI. The CDR3 bases are TGTGCCAGCAGTTACGGGTCCTCAGGCACTGAAGCTTTCTTT. Its translation is CASSYGSSGTEAFF.

The rearrangement uses TRBV24-1 and TRBJ1-6; possible D gene TRBD1, 6 bases. CDR3 size: 17 residues. The V end was cut by 11 bases, the J end by 0 bases, with 19 bases between. CDR1 KGHDR and CDR2 SFDVKD come from the germline V gene. DNA of the CDR3: TGTGCCAGGGGACAAATTCAAGACAGCTCCTATAATTCACCCCTCCACTTT. The encoded protein is CARGQIQDSSYNSPLHF.

The chain combines TRBV9 with TRBJ1-2, with D uncertain. CDR3 length: 14 amino acids. The germline V and J ends were trimmed by 3 bases and 0 bases, with 9 bases remaining between them. Germline loops: CDR1 SGDLS, CDR2 YYNGEE. The CDR3 region is CASSAAVSNYGYTF. CDR3 in DNA: TGTGCCAGCAGCGCAGCCGTCTCTAACTATGGCTACACCTTC.